This TCR beta chain derives from a study of T-cell reconstitution after alpha-beta-depleted transplantation in children (dated by TCRdb to the mid-2010s). At the level of the whole study: The study quantitatively tracked T-cell immune reconstitution after TCRalphabeta/CD19-depleted allogeneic hematopoietic cell transplantation in children using TCR repertoire profiling.

There are 14 amino acids in the CDR3, from cysteine to phenylalanine inclusive. Only CDR3 DNA remains: 42 bases, in frame from the first base. Deletion took 2 bases off V and 1 base off J, with a span of 8 bases between the germline ends. CDR1 and CDR2 are drawn from the germline V gene: SGHTA, FQGNSA. Library preparation employed PCR. TCRdb names Illumina HiSeq 2500 as the instrument used. TCR libraries were prepared with molecular barcoding, using unique molecular identifiers to normalize TCRbeta repertoire quantification. TCRdb reworked the public reads: Q25 trimming with fastp, MiXCR clone assembly, productive beta chains retained. Rows with one shared CDR3 protein collapse into an entry with the most common genes and DNA. The sample table shows 500,000 or so distinct CDR3 sequences, and around a third are seen once. The top ten clonotypes cover about 2.3% of the sample. Worth noting for this clonotype: The clone's antigen remains unknown. No base qualities exist here, and no much larger clone lies one base off it.

The chain is made from TRBV7-2 and TRBJ1-1; no D gene can be assigned with confidence. The sample consisted of PBMCs from the stem cell graft donor, taken from the stem cell graft. The sequence came from a human donor who donated a stem cell graft to a child with aplastic anemia. The CDR3 amino acid sequence is: CASSLLAANTEAFF. Read as DNA, the sequence is TGTGCCAGCAGCTTACTCGCAGCGAACACTGAAGCTTTCTTT.